Included here is one TCR beta chain sequence, with context. Up to 500,000 reads were sequenced per sample. Libraries were prepared by immunoSEQ multiplex PCR; TCRdb keeps only in-frame clonotypes and omits some of them. The sample yields around 64,000 clones, roughly nine tenths seen once. This entry comes from a study of pediatric ulcerative colitis. From germline, CDR1 is MNHEY and CDR2 SMNVEV (reference sequence). This CDR3 is 13 amino acids long. Unmatched junction bases numbered 3, after V lost 4 bases and J lost 9 bases. Input material: blood. This chain connects TRBV27 to TRBJ2-1, with 10 nucleotides matching TRBD2. The sequence was obtained from a boy under 18 with severe ulcerative colitis. The CDR3 DNA follows: TGTGCCAGCAGTTCGGCTAGCGGGAGTGAGCAGTTCTTC. Its translation: CASSSASGSEQFF.